This T cell receptor (beta chain) stems from a study of blood T cells in healthy people across ages. Study-wide context: About one barcoded TCR beta cDNA was captured per two T cells.

With a J-beta primer mix and a sample-barcoded 5' primer, a second PCR ran about 7 to 11 cycles. MiXCR, applied by TCRdb to the 5' RACE reads, yields one record per CDR3 protein. The sample has 910,000 or so distinct CDR3 sequences; roughly half are singletons. The CDR3 extends over 15 amino acids. Germline V lookup: CDR1 SGHTA, CDR2 FQGNSA. Germline trimming cut 4 bases from V and 13 bases from J; bases unmatched to any gene: 14. Study-wide results and limits: TCR beta diversity per million T cells fell roughly linearly with age.

As concerns this clonotype: What it binds is not known.

The chain joins TRBV7-2 to TRBJ2-1, with 9 bases identical to TRBD2. Input material: blood. The origin of this receptor is a woman aged 60 to 75 in good health. This chain's CDR3 is CASSSNSGSYETQFF. The CDR3 bases are TGTGCCAGCAGCTCCAATAGCGGGAGTTATGAGACCCAGTTCTTC. Full variable domain (remainder filled in from reference TRBV7-2 and TRBJ2-1): GAGVSQSPSNKVTEKGKDVELRCDPISGHTALYWYRQSLGQGLEFLIYFQGNSAPDKSGLPSDRFSAERTGGSVSTLTIQRTQQEDSAVYLCASSSNSGSYETQFFGPGTRLTVL.